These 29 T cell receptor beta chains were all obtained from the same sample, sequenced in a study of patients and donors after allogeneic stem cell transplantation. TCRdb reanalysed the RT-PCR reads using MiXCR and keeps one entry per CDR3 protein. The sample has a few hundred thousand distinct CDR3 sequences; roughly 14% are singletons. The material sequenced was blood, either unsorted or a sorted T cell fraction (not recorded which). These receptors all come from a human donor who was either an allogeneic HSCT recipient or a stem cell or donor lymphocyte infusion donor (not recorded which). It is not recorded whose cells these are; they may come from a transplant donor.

The DNA for the CDR3 is TGCAGTGCTACCACAGGAGCTGAAGCTTTCTTT. Amino acids: CSATTGAEAFF. J is TRBJ1-1 and V is TRBV20-1, with D tentatively TRBD1 (5 bases). The CDR3 loop spans 11 amino acids. Trimming left V 4 bases short and J 6 bases short, with 9 bases between. In germline, CDR1 is DFQATT, CDR2 SNEGSKA (reference sequence).

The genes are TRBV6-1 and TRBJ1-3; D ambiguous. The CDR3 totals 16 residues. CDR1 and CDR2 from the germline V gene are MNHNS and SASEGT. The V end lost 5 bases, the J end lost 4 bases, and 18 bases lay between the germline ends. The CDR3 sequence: CASSHPRLGSGNTIYF. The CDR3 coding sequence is TGTGCCAGCAGTCACCCGCGTCTTGGCTCCGGAAACACCATATATTTT.

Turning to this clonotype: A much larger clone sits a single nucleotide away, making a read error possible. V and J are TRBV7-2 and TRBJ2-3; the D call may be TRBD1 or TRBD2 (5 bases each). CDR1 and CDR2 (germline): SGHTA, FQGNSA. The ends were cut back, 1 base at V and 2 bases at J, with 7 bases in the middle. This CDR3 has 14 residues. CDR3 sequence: CASSLGGTTDTQYF. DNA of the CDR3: TGTGCCAGCAGCTTAGGGGGGACCACAGATACGCAGTATTTT.

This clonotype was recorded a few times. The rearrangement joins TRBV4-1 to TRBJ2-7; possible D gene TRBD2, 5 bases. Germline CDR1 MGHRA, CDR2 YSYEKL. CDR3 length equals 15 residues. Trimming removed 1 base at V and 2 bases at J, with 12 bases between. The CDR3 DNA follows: TGCGCCAGCAGCCAAGGGACTGGTTCTACCTACGAGCAGTACTTC. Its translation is CASSQGTGSTYEQYF.

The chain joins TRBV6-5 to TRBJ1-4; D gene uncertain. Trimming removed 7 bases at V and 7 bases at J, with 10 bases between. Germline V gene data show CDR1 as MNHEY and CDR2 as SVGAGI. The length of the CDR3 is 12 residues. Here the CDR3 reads CASTSVGEKLFF. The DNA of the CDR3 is TGTGCCAGCACGAGCGTGGGTGAAAAACTGTTTTTT.

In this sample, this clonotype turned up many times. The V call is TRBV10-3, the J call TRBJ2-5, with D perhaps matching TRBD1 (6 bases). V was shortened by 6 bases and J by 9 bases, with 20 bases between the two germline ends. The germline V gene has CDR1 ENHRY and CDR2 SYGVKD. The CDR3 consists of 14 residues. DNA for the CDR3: TGTGCCATCAGGGACCGGGACACGGAAGGTGCCCAGTACTTC. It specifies CAIRDRDTEGAQYF.

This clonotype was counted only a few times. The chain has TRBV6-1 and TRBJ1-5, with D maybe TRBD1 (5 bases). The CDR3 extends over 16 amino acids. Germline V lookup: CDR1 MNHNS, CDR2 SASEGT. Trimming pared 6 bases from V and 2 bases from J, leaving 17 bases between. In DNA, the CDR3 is TGTGCCAGCAGATCCGAACTGGGGCCCGGCAATCAGCCCCAGCATTTT. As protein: CASRSELGPGNQPQHF.

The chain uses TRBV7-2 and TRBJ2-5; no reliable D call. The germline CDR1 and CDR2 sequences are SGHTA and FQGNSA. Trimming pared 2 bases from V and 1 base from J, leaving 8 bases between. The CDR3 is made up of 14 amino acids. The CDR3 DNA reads TGTGCCAGCAGCTTATCGCGGAGCCAAGAGACCCAGTACTTC. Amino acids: CASSLSRSQETQYF.

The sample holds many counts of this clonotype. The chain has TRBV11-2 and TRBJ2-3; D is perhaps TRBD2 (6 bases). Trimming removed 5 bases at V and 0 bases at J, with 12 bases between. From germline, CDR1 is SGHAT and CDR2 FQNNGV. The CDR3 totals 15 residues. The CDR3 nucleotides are TGTGCCAGCAGCGCCACCGGACTAAGCACAGATACGCAGTATTTT. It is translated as CASSATGLSTDTQYF.

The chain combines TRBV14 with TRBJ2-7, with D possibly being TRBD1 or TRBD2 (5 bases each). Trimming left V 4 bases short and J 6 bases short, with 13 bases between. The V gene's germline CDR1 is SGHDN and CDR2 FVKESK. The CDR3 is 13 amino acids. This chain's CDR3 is CASSRDLRGEQYF. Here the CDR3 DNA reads TGTGCCAGCAGCCGGGACCTCCGTGGCGAGCAGTACTTC.

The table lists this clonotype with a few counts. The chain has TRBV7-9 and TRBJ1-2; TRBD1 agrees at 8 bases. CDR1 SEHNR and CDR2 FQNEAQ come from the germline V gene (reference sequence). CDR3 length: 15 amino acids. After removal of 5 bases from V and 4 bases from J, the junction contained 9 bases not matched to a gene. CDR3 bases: TGTGCCAGCAGCACCCCCAGGGGGCGCAGCTATGGCTACACCTTC. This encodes CASSTPRGRSYGYTF.

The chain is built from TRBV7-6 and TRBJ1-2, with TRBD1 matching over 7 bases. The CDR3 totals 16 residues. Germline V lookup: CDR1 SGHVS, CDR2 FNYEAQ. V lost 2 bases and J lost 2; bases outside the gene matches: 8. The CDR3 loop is CASSLRKGAGNYGYTF. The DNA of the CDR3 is TGTGCCAGCAGCTTAAGGAAGGGGGCCGGCAACTATGGCTACACCTTC.

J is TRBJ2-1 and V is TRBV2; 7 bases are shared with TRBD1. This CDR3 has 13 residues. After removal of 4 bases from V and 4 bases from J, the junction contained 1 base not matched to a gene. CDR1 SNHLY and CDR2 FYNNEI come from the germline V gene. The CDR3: CASSVGQYNEQFF. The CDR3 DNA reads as TGTGCCAGCAGTGTGGGACAGTACAATGAGCAGTTCTTC.

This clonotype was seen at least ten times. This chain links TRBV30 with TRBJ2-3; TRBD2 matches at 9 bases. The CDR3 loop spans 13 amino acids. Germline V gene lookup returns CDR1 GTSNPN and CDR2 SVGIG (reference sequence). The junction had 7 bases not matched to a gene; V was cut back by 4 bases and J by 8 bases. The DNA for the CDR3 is TGTGCCTGGACTGCGGGGGGGCTTAGTACGCAGTATTTT. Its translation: CAWTAGGLSTQYF. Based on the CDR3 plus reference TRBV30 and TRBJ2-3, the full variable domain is SQTIHQWPATLVQPVGSPLSLECTVEGTSNPNLYWYRQAAGRGLQLLFYSVGIGQISSEVPQNLSASRPQDRQFILSSKKLLLSDSGFYLCAWTAGGLSTQYFGPGTRLTVL.

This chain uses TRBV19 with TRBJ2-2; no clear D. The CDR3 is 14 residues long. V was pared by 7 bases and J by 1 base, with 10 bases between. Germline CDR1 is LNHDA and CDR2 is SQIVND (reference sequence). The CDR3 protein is CASKERRNTGELFF. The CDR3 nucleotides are TGTGCCAGTAAAGAGCGCCGGAACACCGGGGAGCTGTTTTTT. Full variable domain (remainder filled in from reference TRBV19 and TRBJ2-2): DGGITQSPKYLFRKEGQNVTLSCEQNLNHDAMYWYRQDPGQGLRLIYYSQIVNDFQKGDIAEGYSVSREKKESFPLTVTSAQKNPTAFYLCASKERRNTGELFFGEGSRLTVL.

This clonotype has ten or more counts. The CDR3 is CASSFPSGANTDTQYF. In DNA, the CDR3 is TGTGCCAGCAGTTTTCCTTCGGGGGCGAACACAGATACGCAGTATTTT. This chain uses TRBV28 with TRBJ2-3, with D perhaps assigned TRBD1 or TRBD2 (6 bases each). CDR3 length: 16 amino acids. Between the trimmed V and J ends, which lost 3 bases and 2 bases, there was a span of 15 bases. Germline-derived CDR1 and CDR2 are MDHEN and SYDVKM.

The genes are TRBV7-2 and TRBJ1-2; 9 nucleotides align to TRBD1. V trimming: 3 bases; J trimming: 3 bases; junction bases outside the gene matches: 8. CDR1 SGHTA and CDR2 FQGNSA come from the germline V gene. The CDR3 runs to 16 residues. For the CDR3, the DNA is TGTGCCAGCAGCTTGGACCGGGACAGGGTCGACTATGGCTACACCTTC. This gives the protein CASSLDRDRVDYGYTF. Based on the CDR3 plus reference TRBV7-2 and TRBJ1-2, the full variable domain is GAGVSQSPSNKVTEKGKDVELRCDPISGHTALYWYRQSLGQGLEFLIYFQGNSAPDKSGLPSDRFSAERTGGSVSTLTIQRTQQEDSAVYLCASSLDRDRVDYGYTFGSGTRLTVV.

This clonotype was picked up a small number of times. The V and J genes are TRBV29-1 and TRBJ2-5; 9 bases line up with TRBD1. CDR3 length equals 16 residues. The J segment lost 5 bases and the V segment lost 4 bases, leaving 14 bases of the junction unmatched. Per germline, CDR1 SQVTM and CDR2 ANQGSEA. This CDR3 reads CSVVSLDRGGFETQYF. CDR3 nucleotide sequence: TGCAGCGTTGTCTCCTTGGACAGGGGCGGATTTGAGACCCAGTACTTC.

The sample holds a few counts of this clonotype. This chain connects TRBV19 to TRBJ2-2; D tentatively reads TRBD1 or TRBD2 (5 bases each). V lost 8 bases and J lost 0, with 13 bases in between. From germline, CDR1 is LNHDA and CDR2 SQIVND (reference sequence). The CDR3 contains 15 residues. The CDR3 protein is CASGTRFPNTGELFF. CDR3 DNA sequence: TGTGCCAGTGGGACCAGGTTTCCGAACACCGGGGAGCTGTTTTTT.

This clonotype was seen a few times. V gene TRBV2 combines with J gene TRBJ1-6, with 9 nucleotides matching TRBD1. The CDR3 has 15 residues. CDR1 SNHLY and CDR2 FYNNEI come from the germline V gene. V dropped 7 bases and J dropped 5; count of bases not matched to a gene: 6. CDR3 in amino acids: CASKGTGLNNSPLHF. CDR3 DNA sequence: TGTGCCAGCAAAGGGACAGGGCTAAATAATTCACCCCTCCACTTT. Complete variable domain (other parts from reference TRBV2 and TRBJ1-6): EPEVTQTPSHQVTQMGQEVILRCVPISNHLYFYWYRQILGQKVEFLVSFYNNEISEKSEIFDDQFSVERPDGSNFTLKIRSTKLEDSAMYFCASKGTGLNNSPLHFGNGTRLTVT.

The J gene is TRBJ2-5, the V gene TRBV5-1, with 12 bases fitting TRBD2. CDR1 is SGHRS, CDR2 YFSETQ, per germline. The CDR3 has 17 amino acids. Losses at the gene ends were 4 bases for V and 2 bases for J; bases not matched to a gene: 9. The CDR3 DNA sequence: TGCGCCAGCAGCCCCGGACTAGCGGGATGGCCGCAAGAGACCCAGTACTTC. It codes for CASSPGLAGWPQETQYF.

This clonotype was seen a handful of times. The CDR3 spells CATSRVRQGNTEAFF. The CDR3 nucleotides read TGTGCCACCAGCAGAGTAAGACAGGGAAACACTGAAGCTTTCTTT. The chain has TRBV15 and TRBJ1-1; 7 positions agree with TRBD1. Germline V gene sequence: CDR1 LNHNV, CDR2 YYDKDF (reference sequence). The junction had 4 bases not matched to a gene; V was cut back by 1 base and J by 2 bases. This CDR3 contains 15 residues.

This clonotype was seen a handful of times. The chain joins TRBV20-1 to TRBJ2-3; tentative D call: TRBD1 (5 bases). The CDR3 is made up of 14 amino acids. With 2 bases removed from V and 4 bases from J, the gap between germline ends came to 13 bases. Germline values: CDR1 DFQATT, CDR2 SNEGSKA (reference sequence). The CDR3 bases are TGCAGTGCTAGACCGTCGCAGGGCGCAGATACGCAGTATTTT. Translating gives CSARPSQGADTQYF.

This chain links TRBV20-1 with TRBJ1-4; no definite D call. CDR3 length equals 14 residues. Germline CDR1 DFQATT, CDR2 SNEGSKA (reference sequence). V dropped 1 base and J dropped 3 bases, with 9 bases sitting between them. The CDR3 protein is CSARVPGPNEKLFF. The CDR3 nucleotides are TGCAGTGCTAGAGTTCCAGGACCTAATGAAAAACTGTTTTTT.

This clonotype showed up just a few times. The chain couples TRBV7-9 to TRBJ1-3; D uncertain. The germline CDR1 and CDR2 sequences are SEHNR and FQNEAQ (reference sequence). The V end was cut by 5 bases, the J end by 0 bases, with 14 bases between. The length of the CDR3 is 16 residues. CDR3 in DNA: TGTGCCAGCAGCCCTCAACAGCTTCTCTCTGGAAACACCATATATTTT. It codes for CASSPQQLLSGNTIYF.

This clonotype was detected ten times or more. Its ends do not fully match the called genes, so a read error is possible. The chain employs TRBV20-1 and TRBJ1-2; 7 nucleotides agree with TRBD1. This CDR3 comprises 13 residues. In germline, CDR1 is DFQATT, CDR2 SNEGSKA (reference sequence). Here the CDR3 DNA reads TGCAGTGCCAGAGACAGGGTCCTTGTCGGCTACACCTTC. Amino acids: CSARDRVLVGYTF.

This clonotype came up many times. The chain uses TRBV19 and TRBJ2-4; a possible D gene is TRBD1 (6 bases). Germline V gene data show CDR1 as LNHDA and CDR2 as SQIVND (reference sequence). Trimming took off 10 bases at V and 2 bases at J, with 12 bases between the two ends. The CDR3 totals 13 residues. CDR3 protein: CATQQGTKNIQYF. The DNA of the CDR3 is TGTGCCACCCAACAGGGAACCAAAAACATTCAGTACTTC.

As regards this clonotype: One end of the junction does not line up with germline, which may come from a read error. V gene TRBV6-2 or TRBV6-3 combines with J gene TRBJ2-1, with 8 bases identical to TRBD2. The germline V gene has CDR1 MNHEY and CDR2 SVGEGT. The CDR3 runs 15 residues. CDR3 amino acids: CASSYGAGDYSEQFF. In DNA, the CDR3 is TGTGCCAGCAGTTATGGAGCGGGGGACTACAGTGAGCAGTTCTTC.

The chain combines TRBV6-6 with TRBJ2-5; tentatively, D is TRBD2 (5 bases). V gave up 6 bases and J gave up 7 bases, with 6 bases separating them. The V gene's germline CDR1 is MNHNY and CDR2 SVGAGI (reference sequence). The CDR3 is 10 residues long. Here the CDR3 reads CASSAGTQYF. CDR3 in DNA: TGTGCCAGCAGCGCGGGGACCCAGTACTTC.